This T cell receptor (beta chain) was identified during a study of cytomegalovirus exposure and HLA in healthy donors. General observations from the study: A later analysis appeared to link common viral pathogens to several of the most significant clusters.

Primers: 60 Vbeta forward and 13 Jbeta reverse. The protocol was immunoSEQ multiplex PCR, while the TCRdb copy is restricted to in-frame clones and leaves out a portion. Recorded for this sample: about 210,000 clones. Details on this clone: The antigen is undetermined.

V lost 0 bases and J lost 2, with 14 bases in between. Germline CDR1 is PRHDT and CDR2 is FYEKMQ (reference sequence). CDR3 length: 17 residues. The clonotype comes from a woman aged 25 to 39 in good health and CMV-seropositive. The chain joins TRBV13 to TRBJ1-3; no definite D call. The material sequenced was PBMCs. CDR3 DNA: TGTGCCAGCAGCTTAGGTGCGGTGGTCAGCCCTGGAAACACCATATATTTT. It specifies CASSLGAVVSPGNTIYF.